The rows below give T cell receptor beta chains drawn from one sample of a study of identical twins. TCRdb redid the calling of the 5' RACE reads with MiXCR, one entry per CDR3 protein. Among roughly 720,000 distinct CDR3 sequences listed, 15% to 20% were seen once. A further study also used this sample, focusing on T cells expressing NK-cell markers.

The sequenced sample was PBMCs. The receptor source for this set is a woman aged 18 to 35 in good health. Both conserved end residues are part of each CDR3. The order of the fields is V gene, J gene, CDR3 protein.

v_call: TRBV7-9
j_call: TRBJ1-3
cdr3_aa: CASSLFEGISGNTIYF

v_call: TRBV29-1
j_call: TRBJ1-2
cdr3_aa: CSVPGTVVGGYTF

v_call: TRBV27
j_call: TRBJ1-5
cdr3_aa: CASTPGGDPYQPQHF

v_call: TRBV15
j_call: TRBJ1-1
cdr3_aa: CATSRDLDTEAFF

v_call: TRBV12-3/TRBV12-4
j_call: TRBJ2-5
cdr3_aa: CASSQLAGVETQYF

v_call: TRBV21-1
j_call: TRBJ2-2
cdr3_aa: CASSKASRPMTGELFF

v_call: TRBV20-1
j_call: TRBJ2-1
cdr3_aa: CSASLAGGPYNEQFF

v_call: TRBV7-2
j_call: TRBJ2-1
cdr3_aa: CAGSLSQIDTEQFF

v_call: TRBV7-8
j_call: TRBJ2-7
cdr3_aa: CASSPGTAPYEQYF

v_call: TRBV12-3/TRBV12-4
j_call: TRBJ2-7
cdr3_aa: CASSSRGGEQYF

v_call: TRBV6-5
j_call: TRBJ2-7
cdr3_aa: CASSYDNAYEQYF

v_call: TRBV5-6
j_call: TRBJ2-7
cdr3_aa: CASSFYDRPSYEQYF

v_call: TRBV3-1
j_call: TRBJ2-5
cdr3_aa: CASTLSRSGWTGETQYF

v_call: TRBV5-1
j_call: TRBJ2-3
cdr3_aa: CASSLTRGTDTQYF

v_call: TRBV10-3
j_call: TRBJ2-3
cdr3_aa: CAIGKDTQYF

v_call: TRBV4-3
j_call: TRBJ2-6
cdr3_aa: CASSLQLGAGSGANVLTF

v_call: TRBV27
j_call: TRBJ2-3
cdr3_aa: CASSWEGLTAGDTQYF

v_call: TRBV11-3
j_call: TRBJ1-1
cdr3_aa: CASSPFAGYTEAFF

v_call: TRBV20-1
j_call: TRBJ2-3
cdr3_aa: CSASRLPAGAGTDTQYF

v_call: TRBV5-1
j_call: TRBJ1-6
cdr3_aa: CASRLDREPLHF

v_call: TRBV20-1
j_call: TRBJ2-1
cdr3_aa: CSARGLAGVVNEQFF

v_call: TRBV6-5
j_call: TRBJ1-1
cdr3_aa: CASSYSIAITEAFF

v_call: TRBV6-1
j_call: TRBJ1-3
cdr3_aa: CASSASWTGSGNTIYF

v_call: TRBV6-1
j_call: TRBJ2-7
cdr3_aa: CASNERGALDEQYF

v_call: TRBV7-9
j_call: TRBJ2-1
cdr3_aa: CASSVEFEQFF

v_call: TRBV19
j_call: TRBJ1-6
cdr3_aa: CASSDREIVAPLHF

v_call: TRBV29-1
j_call: TRBJ1-1
cdr3_aa: CGGGNTEAFF

v_call: TRBV10-3
j_call: TRBJ1-6
cdr3_aa: CAISLTGSNSPLHF

v_call: TRBV20-1
j_call: TRBJ2-5
cdr3_aa: CSAHPPGLAGGGETQYF

v_call: TRBV12-3/TRBV12-4
j_call: TRBJ2-5
cdr3_aa: CASRVMQYQETQYF

v_call: TRBV3-1
j_call: TRBJ2-5
cdr3_aa: CASSQGLRGLVTQYF

v_call: TRBV10-3
j_call: TRBJ2-1
cdr3_aa: CAMASISYNEQFF

v_call: TRBV27
j_call: TRBJ2-3
cdr3_aa: CASSPQGVGADTQYF

v_call: TRBV7-2
j_call: TRBJ2-7
cdr3_aa: CASSPGVLGAYEQYF

v_call: TRBV7-8
j_call: TRBJ2-5
cdr3_aa: CASSFEWRETQYF

v_call: TRBV6-2/TRBV6-3
j_call: TRBJ1-1
cdr3_aa: CASSLRGRGVTEAFF

v_call: TRBV18
j_call: TRBJ2-7
cdr3_aa: CASSSQGQGAYEQYF

v_call: TRBV29-1
j_call: TRBJ2-5
cdr3_aa: CSVKLAAQYF

v_call: TRBV12-3/TRBV12-4
j_call: TRBJ2-1
cdr3_aa: CASSSIEPGQFF

v_call: TRBV3-2
j_call: TRBJ2-6
cdr3_aa: CASSLGLAGAGANVLTF

v_call: TRBV29-1
j_call: TRBJ2-3
cdr3_aa: CSVVSPAGSTDTQYF

v_call: TRBV11-2
j_call: TRBJ2-3
cdr3_aa: CASSLSQGLTDTQYF

v_call: TRBV7-7
j_call: TRBJ2-5
cdr3_aa: CASSSFSTSGEETQYF

v_call: TRBV2
j_call: TRBJ1-2
cdr3_aa: CASSEEGRLGYTF

v_call: TRBV20-1
j_call: TRBJ2-1
cdr3_aa: CSAGSGTYNEQFF

v_call: TRBV27
j_call: TRBJ2-1
cdr3_aa: CASSALLAGGPEEQFF

v_call: TRBV13
j_call: TRBJ2-7
cdr3_aa: CASSSGGAGGGYEQYF

v_call: TRBV5-1
j_call: TRBJ2-3
cdr3_aa: CASSLSRSTDTQYF

v_call: TRBV9
j_call: TRBJ1-1
cdr3_aa: CASSVLDYMNTEAFF

v_call: TRBV29-1
j_call: TRBJ1-1
cdr3_aa: CSAAEPFGNTEAFF

v_call: TRBV5-1
j_call: TRBJ2-1
cdr3_aa: CASSSRDRGGSYNEQFF

v_call: TRBV6-1
j_call: TRBJ2-7
cdr3_aa: CASSVSGRIYEQYF